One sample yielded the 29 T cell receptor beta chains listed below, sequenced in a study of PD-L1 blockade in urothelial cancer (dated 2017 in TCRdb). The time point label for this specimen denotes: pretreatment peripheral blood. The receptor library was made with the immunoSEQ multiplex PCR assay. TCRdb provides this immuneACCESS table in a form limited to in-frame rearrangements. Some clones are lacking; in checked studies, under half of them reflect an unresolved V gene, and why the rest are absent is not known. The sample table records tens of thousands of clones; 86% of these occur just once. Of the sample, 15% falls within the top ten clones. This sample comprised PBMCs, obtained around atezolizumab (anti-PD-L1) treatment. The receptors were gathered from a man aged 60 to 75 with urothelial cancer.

CDR3 nucleotides: TGCGCCAGCAGCTCCGGGACAGGGAATCAGCCCCAGCATTTT. It translates to CASSSGTGNQPQHF. The chain combines TRBV5-1 with TRBJ1-5, with TRBD1 identical over 9 bases. This CDR3 comprises 14 residues. The germline V gene encodes CDR1 SGHRS and CDR2 YFSETQ. The V segment lost 3 bases and the J segment 4 bases; nucleotides outside the gene matches: 2.

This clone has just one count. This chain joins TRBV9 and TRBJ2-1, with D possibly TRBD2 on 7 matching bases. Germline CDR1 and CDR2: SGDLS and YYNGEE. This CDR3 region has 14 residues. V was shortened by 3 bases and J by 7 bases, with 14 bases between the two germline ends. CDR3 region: CASSGGGAANEQFF. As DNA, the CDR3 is TGTGCCAGCAGCGGAGGGGGGGCTGCGAATGAGCAGTTCTTC.

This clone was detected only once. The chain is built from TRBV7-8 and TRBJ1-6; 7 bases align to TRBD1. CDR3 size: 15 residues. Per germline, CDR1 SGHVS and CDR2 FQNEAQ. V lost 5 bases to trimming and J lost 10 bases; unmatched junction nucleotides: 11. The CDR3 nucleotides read TGTGCCAGCAGCCCTCACCGACAGGGCCACTCACCCCTCCACTTT. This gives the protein CASSPHRQGHSPLHF.

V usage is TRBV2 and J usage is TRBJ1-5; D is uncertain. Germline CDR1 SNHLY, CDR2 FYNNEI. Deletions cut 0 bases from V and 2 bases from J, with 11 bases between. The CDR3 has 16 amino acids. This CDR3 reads CASSEAKGEGNQPQHF. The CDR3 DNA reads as TGTGCCAGCAGTGAAGCGAAGGGAGAGGGCAATCAGCCCCAGCATTTT. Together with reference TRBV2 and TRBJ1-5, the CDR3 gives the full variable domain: EPEVTQTPSHQVTQMGQEVILRCVPISNHLYFYWYRQILGQKVEFLVSFYNNEISEKSEIFDDQFSVERPDGSNFTLKIRSTKLEDSAMYFCASSEAKGEGNQPQHFGDGTRLSIL.

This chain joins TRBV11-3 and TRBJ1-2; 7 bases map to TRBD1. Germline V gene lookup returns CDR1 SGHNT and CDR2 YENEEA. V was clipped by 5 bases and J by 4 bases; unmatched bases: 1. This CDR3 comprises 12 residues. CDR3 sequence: CASSRDSYGYTF. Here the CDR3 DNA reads TGTGCCAGCAGCCGGGACAGCTATGGCTACACCTTC. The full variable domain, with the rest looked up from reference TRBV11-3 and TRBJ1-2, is EAGVVQSPRYKIIEKKQPVAFWCNPISGHNTLYWYLQNLGQGPELLIRYENEEAVDDSQLPKDRFSAERLKGVDSTLKIQPAELGDSAVYLCASSRDSYGYTFGSGTRLTVV.

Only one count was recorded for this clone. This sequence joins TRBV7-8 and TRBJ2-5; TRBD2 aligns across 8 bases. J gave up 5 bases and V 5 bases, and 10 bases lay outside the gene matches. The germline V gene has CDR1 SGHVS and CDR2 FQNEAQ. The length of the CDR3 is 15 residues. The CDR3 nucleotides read TGTGCCAGCAGCCCCCCTTCGGGAGGGTGGGAGACCCAGTACTTC. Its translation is CASSPPSGGWETQYF.

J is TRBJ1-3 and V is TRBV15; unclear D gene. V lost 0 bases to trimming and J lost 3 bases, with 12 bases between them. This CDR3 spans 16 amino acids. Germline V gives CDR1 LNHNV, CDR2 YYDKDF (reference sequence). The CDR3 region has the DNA TGTGCCACCAGCAGAGATCACCGGGGATTTGGAAACACCATATATTTT. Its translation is CATSRDHRGFGNTIYF.

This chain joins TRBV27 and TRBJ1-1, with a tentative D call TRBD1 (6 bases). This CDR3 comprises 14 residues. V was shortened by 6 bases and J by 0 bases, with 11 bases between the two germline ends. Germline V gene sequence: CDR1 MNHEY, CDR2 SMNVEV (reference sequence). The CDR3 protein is CASRFQGLNTEAFF. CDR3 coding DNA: TGTGCCAGCAGATTTCAGGGGTTGAACACTGAAGCTTTCTTT.

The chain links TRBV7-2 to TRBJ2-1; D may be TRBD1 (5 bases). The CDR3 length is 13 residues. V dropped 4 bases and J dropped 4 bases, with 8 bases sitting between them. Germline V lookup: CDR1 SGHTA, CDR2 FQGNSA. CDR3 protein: CASSWTLYNEQFF. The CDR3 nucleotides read TGTGCCAGCAGCTGGACACTGTACAATGAGCAGTTCTTC.

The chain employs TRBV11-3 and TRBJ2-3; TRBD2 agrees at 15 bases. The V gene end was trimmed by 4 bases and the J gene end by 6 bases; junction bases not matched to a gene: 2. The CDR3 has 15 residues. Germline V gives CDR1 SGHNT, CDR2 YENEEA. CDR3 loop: CASSSGLAGGDTQYF. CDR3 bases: TGTGCCAGCAGCTCCGGACTAGCGGGGGGGGATACGCAGTATTTT. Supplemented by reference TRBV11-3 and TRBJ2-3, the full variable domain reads EAGVVQSPRYKIIEKKQPVAFWCNPISGHNTLYWYLQNLGQGPELLIRYENEEAVDDSQLPKDRFSAERLKGVDSTLKIQPAELGDSAVYLCASSSGLAGGDTQYFGPGTRLTVL.

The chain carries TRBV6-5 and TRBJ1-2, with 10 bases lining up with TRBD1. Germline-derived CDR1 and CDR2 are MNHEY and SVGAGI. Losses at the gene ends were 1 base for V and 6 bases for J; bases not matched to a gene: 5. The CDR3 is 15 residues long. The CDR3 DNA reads TGTGCCAGCAGTTACTTGGGACAGGGGCTTCATGGCTACACCTTC. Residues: CASSYLGQGLHGYTF.

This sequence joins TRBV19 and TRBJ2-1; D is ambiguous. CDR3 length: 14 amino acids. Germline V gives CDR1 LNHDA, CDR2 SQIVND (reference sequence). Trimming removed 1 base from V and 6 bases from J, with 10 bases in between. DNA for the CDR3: TGTGCCAGTAGTATAGTTCCAGGCCCCAATGAGCAGTTCTTC. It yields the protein CASSIVPGPNEQFF.

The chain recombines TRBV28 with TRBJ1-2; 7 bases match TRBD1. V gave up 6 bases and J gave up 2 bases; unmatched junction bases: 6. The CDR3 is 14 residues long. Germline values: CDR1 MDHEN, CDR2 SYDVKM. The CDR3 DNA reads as TGTGCCAGCAGCCCAGGACAGGCCAACTATGGCTACACCTTC. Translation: CASSPGQANYGYTF.

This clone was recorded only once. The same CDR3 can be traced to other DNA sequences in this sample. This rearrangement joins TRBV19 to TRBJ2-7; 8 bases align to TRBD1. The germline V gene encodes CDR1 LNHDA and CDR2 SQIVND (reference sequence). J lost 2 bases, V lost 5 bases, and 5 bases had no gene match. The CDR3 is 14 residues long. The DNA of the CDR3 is TGTGCCAGTAGTCCCAGACAGGGGACCTACGAGCAGTACTTC. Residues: CASSPRQGTYEQYF.

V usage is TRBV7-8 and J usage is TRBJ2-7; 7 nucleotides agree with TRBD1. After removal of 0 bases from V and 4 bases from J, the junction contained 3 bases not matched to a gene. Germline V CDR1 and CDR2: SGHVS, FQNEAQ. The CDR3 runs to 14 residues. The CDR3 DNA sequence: TGTGCCAGCAGCTTAGCTAAGGGGGCGTACGAGCAGTACTTC. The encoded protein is CASSLAKGAYEQYF.

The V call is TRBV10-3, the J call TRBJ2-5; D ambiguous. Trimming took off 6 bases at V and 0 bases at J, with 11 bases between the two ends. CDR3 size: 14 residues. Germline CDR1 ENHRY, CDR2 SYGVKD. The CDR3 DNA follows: TGTGCCATCAGCGGCGACAAGTACCAAGAGACCCAGTACTTC. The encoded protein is CAISGDKYQETQYF.

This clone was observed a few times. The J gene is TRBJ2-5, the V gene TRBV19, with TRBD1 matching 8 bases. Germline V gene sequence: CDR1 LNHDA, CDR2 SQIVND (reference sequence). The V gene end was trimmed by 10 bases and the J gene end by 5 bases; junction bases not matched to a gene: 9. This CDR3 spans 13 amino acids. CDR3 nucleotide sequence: TGTGCCACAAAGGACAGGGCGGGGGAGACCCAGTACTTC. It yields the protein CATKDRAGETQYF. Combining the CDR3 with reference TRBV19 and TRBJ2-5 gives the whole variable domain DGGITQSPKYLFRKEGQNVTLSCEQNLNHDAMYWYRQDPGQGLRLIYYSQIVNDFQKGDIAEGYSVSREKKESFPLTVTSAQKNPTAFYLCATKDRAGETQYFGPGTRLLVL.

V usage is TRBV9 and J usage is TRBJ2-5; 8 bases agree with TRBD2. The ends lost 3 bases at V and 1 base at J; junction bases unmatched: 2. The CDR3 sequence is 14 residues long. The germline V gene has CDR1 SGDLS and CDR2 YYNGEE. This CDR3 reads CASSGAGAQETQYF. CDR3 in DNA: TGTGCCAGCAGCGGAGCGGGGGCCCAAGAGACCCAGTACTTC.

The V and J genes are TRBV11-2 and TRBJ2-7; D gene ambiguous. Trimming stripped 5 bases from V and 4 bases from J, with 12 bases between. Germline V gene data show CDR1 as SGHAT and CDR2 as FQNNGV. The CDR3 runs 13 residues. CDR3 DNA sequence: TGTGCCAGCAGCCGGGTACCCATATACGAGCAGTACTTC. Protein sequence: CASSRVPIYEQYF.

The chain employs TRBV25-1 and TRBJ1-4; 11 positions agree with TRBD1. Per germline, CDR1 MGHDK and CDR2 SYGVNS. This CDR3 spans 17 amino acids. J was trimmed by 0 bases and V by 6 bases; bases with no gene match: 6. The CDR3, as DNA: TGTGCCAGCAGCAGGACAGGGGGCCTGTCAACTAATGAAAAACTGTTTTTT. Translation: CASSRTGGLSTNEKLFF.

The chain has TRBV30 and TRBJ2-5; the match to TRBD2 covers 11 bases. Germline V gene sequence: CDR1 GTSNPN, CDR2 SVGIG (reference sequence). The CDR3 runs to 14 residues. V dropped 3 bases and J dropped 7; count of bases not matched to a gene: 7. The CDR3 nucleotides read TGTGCCTGGAGGGTAGCGGGGGGGTTGGTGACCCAGTACTTC. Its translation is CAWRVAGGLVTQYF.

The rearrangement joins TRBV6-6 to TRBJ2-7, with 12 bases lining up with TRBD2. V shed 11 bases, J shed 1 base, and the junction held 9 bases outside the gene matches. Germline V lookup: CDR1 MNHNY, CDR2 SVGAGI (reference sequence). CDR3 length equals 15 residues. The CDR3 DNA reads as TGTGCCGTTGGGCTAGCGGGGGGGATGTCCTACGAGCAGTACTTC. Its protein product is CAVGLAGGMSYEQYF.

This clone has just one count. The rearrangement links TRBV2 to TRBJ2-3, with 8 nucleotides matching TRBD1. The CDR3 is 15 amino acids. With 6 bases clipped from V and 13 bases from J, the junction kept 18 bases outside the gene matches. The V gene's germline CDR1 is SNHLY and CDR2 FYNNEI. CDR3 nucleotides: TGTGCCAGCAGCGATCCCGGACAGGGAAGGGTCCCGAAGTATTTT. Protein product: CASSDPGQGRVPKYF.

CDR3 nucleotide sequence: TGTGCCAGCAGTGATTCCGGGACTACTTACAATGAGCAGTTCTTC. Translating gives CASSDSGTTYNEQFF. The gene calls are TRBV6-1 and TRBJ2-1; TRBD2 matches 7 bases. CDR3 length equals 15 residues. J was trimmed by 4 bases and V by 3 bases; bases with no gene match: 6. Germline CDR1 is MNHNS and CDR2 is SASEGT.

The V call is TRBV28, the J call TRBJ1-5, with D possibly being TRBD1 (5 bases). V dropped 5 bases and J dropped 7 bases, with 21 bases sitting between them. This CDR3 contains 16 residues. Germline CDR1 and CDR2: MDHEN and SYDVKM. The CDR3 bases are TGTGCCAGCAGTCCGATTGGGGCAACAAGTACCCAGCCCCAGCATTTT. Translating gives CASSPIGATSTQPQHF.

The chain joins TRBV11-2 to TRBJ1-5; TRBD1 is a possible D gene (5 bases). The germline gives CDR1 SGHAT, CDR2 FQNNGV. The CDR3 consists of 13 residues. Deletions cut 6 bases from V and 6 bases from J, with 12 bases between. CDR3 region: CASSFVGGQPQHF. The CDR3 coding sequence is TGTGCCAGCAGTTTCGTCGGGGGTCAGCCCCAGCATTTT.

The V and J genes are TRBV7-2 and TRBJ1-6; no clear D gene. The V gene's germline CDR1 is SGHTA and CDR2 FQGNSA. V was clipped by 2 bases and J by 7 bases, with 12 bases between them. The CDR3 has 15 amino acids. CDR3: CASSLRGRRNSPLHF. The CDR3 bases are TGTGCCAGCAGCTTAAGAGGGCGGCGGAATTCACCCCTCCACTTT. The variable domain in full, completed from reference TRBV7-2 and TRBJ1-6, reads GAGVSQSPSNKVTEKGKDVELRCDPISGHTALYWYRQSLGQGLEFLIYFQGNSAPDKSGLPSDRFSAERTGGSVSTLTIQRTQQEDSAVYLCASSLRGRRNSPLHFGNGTRLTVT.

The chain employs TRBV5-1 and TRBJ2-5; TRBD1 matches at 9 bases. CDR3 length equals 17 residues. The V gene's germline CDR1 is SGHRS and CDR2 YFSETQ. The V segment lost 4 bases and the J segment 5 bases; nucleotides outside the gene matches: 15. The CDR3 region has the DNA TGCGCCAGCAGCCCACAACCCGGACAGGGGCCATGGGAGACCCAGTACTTC. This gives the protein CASSPQPGQGPWETQYF.

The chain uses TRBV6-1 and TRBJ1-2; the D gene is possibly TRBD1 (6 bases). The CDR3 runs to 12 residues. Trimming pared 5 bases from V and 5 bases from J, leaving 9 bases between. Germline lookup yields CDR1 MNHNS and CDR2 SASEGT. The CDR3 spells CASSPGVYGYTF. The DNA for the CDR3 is TGTGCCAGCAGTCCAGGGGTATATGGCTACACCTTC.